The rows below give T cell receptor beta chains drawn from one sample of a study of T-cell memory formation after mild COVID-19. TCRdb used MiXCR to reprocess the 5' RACE reads, holding one entry per CDR3 protein. The sample has 250,000 to 300,000 distinct CDR3 sequences; roughly 16% are singletons. The sequenced sample was PBMCs or a T cell subset sorted from them (not recorded which). The source of these receptors is a man in his late teens or twenties who had mild COVID-19 (a few samples of this study predate the infection). Cell type and time point are not known. Both conserved end residues are part of each CDR3. Each record gives: clone size, V gene, J gene, CDR3 protein. Rows may omit the clone size; those that give it use once, few, many or a size class.

>NA|TRBV29-1|TRBJ2-7
CSVGDGRSSYEQYF
>NA|TRBV5-1|TRBJ2-2
CASRSSGGPPRELFF
>few|TRBV7-7|TRBJ2-3
CASSRGQGPSDTQYF
>few|TRBV7-2|TRBJ1-1
CASSLDRWNTEAFF
>few|TRBV6-1|TRBJ1-3
CASSEAGGPGNTIYF
>few|TRBV4-3|TRBJ2-3
CASSQDRLAGSTDTQYF
>few|TRBV6-4|TRBJ2-3
CASSARVEPTDTQYF
>few|TRBV14|TRBJ1-2
CASSPPFLGQHYGYTF
>few|TRBV7-2|TRBJ2-3
CASSPGRVDTQYF
>many|TRBV6-1|TRBJ2-3
CASSAGTSYSDTQYF
>NA|TRBV6-5|TRBJ1-5
CASSYSAGERQPQHF
>NA|TRBV5-5|TRBJ2-6
CASSLRRGGANVLTF
>few|TRBV6-5|TRBJ1-1
CASSYEGLVNTEAFF
>few|TRBV3-1|TRBJ2-1
CASSPLADHYNEQFF
>few|TRBV7-9|TRBJ1-1
CASSPPGRGLTEAFF
>NA|TRBV5-1|TRBJ2-3
CASSITGDRFLEQYF
>few|TRBV7-9|TRBJ1-1
CASSLAPGRDRGLGEAFF
>NA|TRBV7-2|TRBJ2-3
CASSLGPSGSNWGTDTQYF
>NA|TRBV5-1|TRBJ2-2
CASASRQGSTGELFF
>few|TRBV6-2/TRBV6-3|TRBJ1-6
CASRTDRGFNSPLHF